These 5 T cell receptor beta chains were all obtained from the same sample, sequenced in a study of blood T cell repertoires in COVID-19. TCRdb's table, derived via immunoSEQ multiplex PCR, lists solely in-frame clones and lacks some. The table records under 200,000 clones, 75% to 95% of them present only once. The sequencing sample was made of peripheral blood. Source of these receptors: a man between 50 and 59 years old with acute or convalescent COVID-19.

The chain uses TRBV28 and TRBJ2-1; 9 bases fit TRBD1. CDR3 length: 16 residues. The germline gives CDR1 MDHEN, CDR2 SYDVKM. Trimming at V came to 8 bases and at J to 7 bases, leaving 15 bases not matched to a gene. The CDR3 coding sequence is TGTGCCAGCGAATCCATACCGGGACAGGGTGGAAATGAGCAGTTCTTC. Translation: CASESIPGQGGNEQFF. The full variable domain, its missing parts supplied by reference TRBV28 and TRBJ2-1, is DVKVTQSSRYLVKRTGEKVFLECVQDMDHENMFWYRQDPGLGLRLIYFSYDVKMKEKGDIPEGYSVSREKKERFSLILESASTNQTSMYLCASESIPGQGGNEQFFGPGTRLTVL.

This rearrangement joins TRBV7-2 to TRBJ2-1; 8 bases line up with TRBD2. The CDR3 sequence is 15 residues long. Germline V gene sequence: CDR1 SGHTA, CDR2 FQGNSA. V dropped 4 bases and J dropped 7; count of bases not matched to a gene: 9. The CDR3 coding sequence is TGTGCCAGCAGCTCGCGGGGGGCCCCAGGGAATGAGCAGTTCTTC. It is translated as CASSSRGAPGNEQFF.

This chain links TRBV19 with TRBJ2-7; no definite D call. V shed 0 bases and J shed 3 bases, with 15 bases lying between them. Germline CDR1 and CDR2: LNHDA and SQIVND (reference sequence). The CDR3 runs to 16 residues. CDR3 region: CASSIDLLGSNYEQYV. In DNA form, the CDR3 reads TGTGCCAGTAGTATAGACCTATTGGGCAGCAACTACGAGCAGTACGTC.

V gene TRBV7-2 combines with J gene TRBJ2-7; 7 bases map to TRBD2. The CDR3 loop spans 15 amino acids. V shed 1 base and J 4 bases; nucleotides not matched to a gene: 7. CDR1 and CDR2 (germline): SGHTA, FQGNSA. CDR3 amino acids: CASSLVGGSTYEQYF. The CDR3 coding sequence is TGTGCCAGCAGCTTAGTCGGCGGGAGTACGTACGAGCAGTACTTC.

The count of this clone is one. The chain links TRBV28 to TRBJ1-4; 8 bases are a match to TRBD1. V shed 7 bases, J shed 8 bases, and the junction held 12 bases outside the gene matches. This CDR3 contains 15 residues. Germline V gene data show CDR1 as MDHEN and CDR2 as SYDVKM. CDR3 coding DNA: TGTGCCAGCACCCTCCTTGGACAGGGTCTCGAAAAACTGTTTTTT. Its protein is CASTLLGQGLEKLFF.